A selection of T cell receptor beta chains follows, all from one sample in a study of blood T cell repertoires in COVID-19. The table came from immunoSEQ multiplex PCR; TCRdb's copy has only in-frame clones and leaves some out. The sample holds 200,000 or so clones, 80% to 90% seen once. Specimen: peripheral blood. The receptors stem from a man in his 70s with active or convalescent COVID-19. The CDR3 runs from the conserved cysteine through the conserved F or W. Each record gives: V gene, J gene, D gene, clone size, CDR3 length, CDR3 protein, CDR3 DNA. D genes are given only for firm matches. Rows give clone size only sometimes, using once, few, many, or a class for an expanded clone.

TRBV13,TRBJ2-2,-,once,17,CASSSNLGGLNTGELFF,TGTGCCAGCAGCTCCAATCTAGGCGGGCTGAACACCGGGGAGCTGTTTTTT
TRBV4-3,TRBJ2-7,-,-,15,CASSLGLKRSYEQYF,TGCGCCAGCAGCCTGGGACTGAAAAGATCCTACGAGCAGTACTTC
TRBV28,TRBJ2-2,-,-,14,CASLTSGSTGELFF,TGTGCCAGCCTTACCTCGGGAAGCACCGGGGAGCTGTTTTTT
TRBV6-5,TRBJ2-7,TRBD2,-,13,CASAAAGVYEQYF,TGTGCCAGCGCCGCGGCGGGAGTTTACGAGCAGTACTTC
TRBV28,TRBJ1-1,-,-,14,CASSLGPGGTEAFF,TGTGCCAGCAGTTTGGGGCCGGGGGGCACTGAAGCTTTCTTT
TRBV6-1,TRBJ1-2,TRBD1,-,17,CASSEILGTVLLRGYTF,TGTGCCAGCAGTGAAATATTGGGGACAGTCCTCCTACGTGGCTACACCTTC
TRBV6-5,TRBJ2-1,TRBD2,-,15,CASSYAAGGPGEQFF,TGTGCCAGCAGTTACGCAGCGGGAGGGCCTGGGGAGCAGTTCTTC
TRBV4-3,TRBJ1-1,-,-,14,CASSQDTGETEAFF,TGCGCCAGCAGCCAAGATACGGGGGAGACTGAAGCTTTCTTT
TRBV19,TRBJ1-4,TRBD1,once,12,CASGQGDEKLFF,TGTGCCAGTGGGCAGGGGGACGAAAAACTGTTTTTT
TRBV5-1,TRBJ1-4,TRBD1,once,15,CASSLEGQGAEKLFF,TGCGCCAGCAGCTTGGAAGGACAGGGCGCTGAAAAACTGTTTTTT
TRBV23-1,TRBJ2-2,TRBD1,-,13,CAGQGANTGELFF,TGCGCCGGACAGGGGGCGAACACCGGGGAGCTGTTTTTT
TRBV27,TRBJ2-1,TRBD1,once,16,CARDLERGPTENEQFF,TGTGCCAGAGACCTTGAGAGGGGGCCGACCGAAAATGAGCAGTTCTTC
TRBV29-1,TRBJ2-2,-,-,13,CSVAHRNTGELFF,TGCAGCGTTGCGCACAGGAACACCGGGGAGCTGTTTTTT
TRBV6-2/TRBV6-3,TRBJ1-2,-,-,14,CASSLTAPNYGYTF,TGTGCCAGCAGTTTGACAGCTCCTAACTATGGCTACACCTTC
TRBV28,TRBJ1-1,-,-,15,CASSLGIRGGTEAFF,TGTGCCAGCAGTTTAGGGATAAGGGGAGGGACTGAAGCTTTCTTT
TRBV7-9,TRBJ1-5,-,-,13,CASSSQGNQPQHF,TGTGCCAGCAGTTCCCAGGGCAATCAGCCCCAGCATTTT
TRBV7-9,TRBJ2-2,-,-,17,CASSLYLGLKNTGELFF,TGTGCCAGCAGCTTATATTTGGGCCTAAAGAACACCGGGGAGCTGTTTTTT
TRBV7-9,TRBJ2-5,-,-,14,CASRPGQYQETQYF,TGTGCCAGCAGACCAGGACAGTACCAAGAGACCCAGTACTTC
TRBV29-1,TRBJ1-1,-,-,11,CSVVGSGEAFF,TGCAGCGTCGTAGGCAGCGGAGAAGCTTTCTTT
TRBV19,TRBJ2-5,-,-,11,CASSFEETQYF,TGTGCCAGTAGTTTCGAGGAGACCCAGTACTTC
TRBV6-6,TRBJ1-5,-,-,15,CASTLKQGSHQPQHF,TGTGCCAGCACCCTGAAGCAGGGATCGCATCAGCCCCAGCATTTT
TRBV7-9,TRBJ1-1,TRBD1,-,13,CASSLGQGTEAFF,TGTGCCAGCAGCTTAGGACAGGGCACTGAAGCTTTCTTT
TRBV6-4,TRBJ2-7,-,-,15,CASSDGAGRLYEQYF,TGTGCCAGCAGTGACGGGGCAGGGCGCCTCTACGAGCAGTACTTC
TRBV3-1/TRBV3-2,TRBJ2-1,-,once,17,CASSSWTRRGGYNEQFF,TGTGCCAGCAGCTCGTGGACTAGGAGGGGGGGTTACAATGAGCAGTTCTTC
TRBV20-1,TRBJ2-3,-,-,16,CSASLVAGAPIDTQYF,TGCAGTGCTAGTCTGGTCGCGGGGGCCCCCATAGATACGCAGTATTTT
TRBV28,TRBJ2-1,TRBD2,-,13,CASKREGWYEQFF,TGTGCCAGTAAGCGGGAAGGGTGGTATGAGCAGTTCTTC
TRBV7-9,TRBJ1-3,-,-,17,CASSLAPGRDSGNTIYF,TGTGCCAGCAGCTTAGCCCCCGGCAGGGACTCTGGAAACACCATATATTTT
TRBV28,TRBJ2-1,TRBD1,-,15,CASSPRTGRHNEQFF,TGTGCCAGCAGTCCACGGACAGGGAGGCACAATGAGCAGTTCTTC
TRBV10-3,TRBJ2-7,TRBD2,-,16,CAISPTSGRGVNEQYF,TGTGCCATCAGCCCGACTAGCGGGAGAGGAGTCAACGAGCAGTACTTC
TRBV23-1,TRBJ2-6,-,-,16,CASSQSPGAGANVLTF,TGCGCCAGCAGTCAATCGCCGGGAGCTGGGGCCAACGTCCTGACTTTC
TRBV6-1,TRBJ2-7,TRBD1,-,16,CASSGYRQGAAYEQYF,TGTGCCAGCAGTGGGTACCGACAGGGGGCGGCCTACGAGCAGTACTTC
TRBV2,TRBJ2-7,TRBD1,-,15,CASRGTGMSSYEQYF,TGTGCCAGCAGGGGGACAGGGATGAGCTCCTACGAGCAGTACTTC
TRBV12-3/TRBV12-4,TRBJ2-7,-,-,13,CASRLAAHYEQYF,TGTGCCAGCAGACTAGCAGCACATTACGAGCAGTACTTC
TRBV7-6,TRBJ2-3,TRBD2,-,17,CASSLAGTSGITDTQYF,TGTGCCAGCAGCTTAGCGGGGACTAGCGGGATCACAGATACGCAGTATTTT
TRBV19,TRBJ2-5,-,-,15,CASSSLQGGSETQYF,TGTGCCAGTAGTTCCTTACAGGGAGGGTCGGAGACCCAGTACTTC
TRBV28,TRBJ2-7,TRBD2,-,18,CASSPGASGVFVSYEQYF,TGTGCCAGCAGCCCGGGAGCTAGCGGGGTCTTTGTCTCCTACGAGCAGTACTTC
TRBV2,TRBJ2-7,TRBD1,-,15,CASSVGGQGAYEQYF,TGTGCCAGCAGTGTTGGTGGACAGGGGGCCTACGAGCAGTACTTC
TRBV28,TRBJ1-5,-,-,15,CASRRTGRDDQPQHF,TGTGCCAGCAGGAGAACAGGGAGGGATGATCAGCCCCAGCATTTT
TRBV20-1,TRBJ1-4,-,-,11,CSARVGEKLFF,TGCAGTGCTCGGGTGGGTGAAAAACTGTTTTTT
TRBV30,TRBJ1-2,TRBD1,-,14,CAWRSPGQDYGYTF,TGTGCCTGGAGAAGCCCGGGACAGGACTATGGCTACACCTTC